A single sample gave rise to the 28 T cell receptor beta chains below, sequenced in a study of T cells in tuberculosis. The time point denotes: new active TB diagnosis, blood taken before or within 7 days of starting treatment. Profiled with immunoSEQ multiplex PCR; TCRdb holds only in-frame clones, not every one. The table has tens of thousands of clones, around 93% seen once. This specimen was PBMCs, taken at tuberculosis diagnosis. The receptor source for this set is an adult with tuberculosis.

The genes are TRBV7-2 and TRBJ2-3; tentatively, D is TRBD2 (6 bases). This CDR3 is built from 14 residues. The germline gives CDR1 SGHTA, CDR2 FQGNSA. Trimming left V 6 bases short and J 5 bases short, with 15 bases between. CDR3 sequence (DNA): TGTGCCAGCAGTAGGAGGGTGGGTCGAGATACGCAGTATTTT. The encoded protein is CASSRRVGRDTQYF.

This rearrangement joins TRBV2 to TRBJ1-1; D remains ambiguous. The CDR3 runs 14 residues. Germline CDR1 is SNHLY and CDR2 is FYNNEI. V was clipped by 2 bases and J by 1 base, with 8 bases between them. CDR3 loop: CASSELYSNTEAFF. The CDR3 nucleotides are TGTGCCAGCAGTGAATTATACTCGAACACTGAAGCTTTCTTT.

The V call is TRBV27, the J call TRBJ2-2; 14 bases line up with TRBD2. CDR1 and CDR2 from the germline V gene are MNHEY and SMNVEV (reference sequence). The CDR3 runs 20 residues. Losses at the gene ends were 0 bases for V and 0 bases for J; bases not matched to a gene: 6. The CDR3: CASSLSGLAGEIANTGELFF. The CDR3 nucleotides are TGTGCCAGCAGTTTATCGGGACTAGCGGGGGAAATCGCGAACACCGGGGAGCTGTTTTTT.

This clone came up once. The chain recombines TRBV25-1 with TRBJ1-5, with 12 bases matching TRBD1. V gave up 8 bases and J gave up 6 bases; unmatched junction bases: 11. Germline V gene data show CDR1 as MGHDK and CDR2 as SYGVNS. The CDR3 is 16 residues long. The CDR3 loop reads CASPCQGQGACQPQHF. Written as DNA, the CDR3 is TGTGCCAGCCCCTGCCAGGGACAGGGGGCATGTCAGCCCCAGCATTTT.

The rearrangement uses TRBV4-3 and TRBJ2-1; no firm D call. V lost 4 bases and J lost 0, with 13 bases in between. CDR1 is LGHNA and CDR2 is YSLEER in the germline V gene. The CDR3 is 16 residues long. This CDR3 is CASSPEAGGSYNEQFF. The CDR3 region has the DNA TGCGCCAGCAGCCCTGAAGCCGGTGGCTCCTACAATGAGCAGTTCTTC.

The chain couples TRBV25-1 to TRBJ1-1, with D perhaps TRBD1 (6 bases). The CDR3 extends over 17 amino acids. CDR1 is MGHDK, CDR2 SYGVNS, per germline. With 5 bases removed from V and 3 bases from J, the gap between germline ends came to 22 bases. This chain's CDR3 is CASSPHRPGQGDTEAFF. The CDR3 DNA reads TGTGCCAGCAGTCCGCACAGACCGGGACAAGGAGACACTGAAGCTTTCTTT.

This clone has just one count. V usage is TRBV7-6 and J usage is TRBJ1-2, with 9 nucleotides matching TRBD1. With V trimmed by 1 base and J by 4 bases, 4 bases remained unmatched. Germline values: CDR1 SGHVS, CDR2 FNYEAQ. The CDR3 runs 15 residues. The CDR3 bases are TGTGCCAGCAGCTTAGAGGGGACAGGGTCCTATGGCTACACCTTC. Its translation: CASSLEGTGSYGYTF. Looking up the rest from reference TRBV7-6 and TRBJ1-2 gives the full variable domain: GAGVSQSPRYKVTKRGQDVALRCDPISGHVSLYWYRQALGQGPEFLTYFNYEAQQDKSGLPNDRFSAERPEGSISTLTIQRTEQRDSAMYRCASSLEGTGSYGYTFGSGTRLTVV.

This chain's CDR3 is CASSETTYFQETQYF. CDR3 coding DNA: TGTGCCAGCAGTGAAACTACTTACTTTCAAGAGACCCAGTACTTC. V is TRBV2 and J is TRBJ2-5; D ambiguous. This CDR3 has 15 residues. Germline CDR1 reads SNHLY; CDR2 reads FYNNEI. V gave up 2 bases and J gave up 2 bases, with 12 bases separating them.

The CDR3: CASSRTVNTEAFF. As DNA, the CDR3 is TGTGCCAGCAGTCGGACAGTGAACACTGAAGCTTTCTTT. The chain joins TRBV2 to TRBJ1-1, with D tentatively TRBD1 (6 bases). V was clipped by 5 bases and J by 0 bases, with 7 bases between them. Germline V gives CDR1 SNHLY, CDR2 FYNNEI. This CDR3 spans 13 amino acids. Full variable domain (remainder filled in from reference TRBV2 and TRBJ1-1): EPEVTQTPSHQVTQMGQEVILRCVPISNHLYFYWYRQILGQKVEFLVSFYNNEISEKSEIFDDQFSVERPDGSNFTLKIRSTKLEDSAMYFCASSRTVNTEAFFGQGTRLTVV.

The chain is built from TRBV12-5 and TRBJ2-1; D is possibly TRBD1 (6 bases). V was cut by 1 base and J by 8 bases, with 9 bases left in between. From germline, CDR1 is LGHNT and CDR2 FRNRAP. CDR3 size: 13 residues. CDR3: CASGLEGGYEQFF. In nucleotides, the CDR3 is TGTGCTAGTGGTTTGGAAGGGGGTTATGAGCAGTTCTTC.

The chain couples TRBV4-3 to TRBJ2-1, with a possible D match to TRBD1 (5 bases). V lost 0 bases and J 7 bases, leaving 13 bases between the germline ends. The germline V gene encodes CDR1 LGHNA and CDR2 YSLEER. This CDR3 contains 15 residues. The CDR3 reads CASSQDYQGANEQFF. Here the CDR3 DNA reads TGCGCCAGCAGCCAAGATTACCAGGGCGCAAATGAGCAGTTCTTC.

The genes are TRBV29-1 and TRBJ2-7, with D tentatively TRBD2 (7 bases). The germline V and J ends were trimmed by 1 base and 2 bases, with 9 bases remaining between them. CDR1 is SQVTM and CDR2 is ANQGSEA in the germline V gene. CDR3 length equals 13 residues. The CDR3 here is CSVEGEGAYEQYF. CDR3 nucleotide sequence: TGCAGCGTTGAAGGGGAGGGGGCCTACGAGCAGTACTTC.

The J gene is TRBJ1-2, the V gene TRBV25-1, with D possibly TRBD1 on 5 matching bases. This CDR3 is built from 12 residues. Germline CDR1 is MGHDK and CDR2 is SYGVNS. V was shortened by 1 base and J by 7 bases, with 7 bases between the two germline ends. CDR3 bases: TGTGCCAGCAGTGAATTAAGGGGTGGCTACACCTTC. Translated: CASSELRGGYTF.

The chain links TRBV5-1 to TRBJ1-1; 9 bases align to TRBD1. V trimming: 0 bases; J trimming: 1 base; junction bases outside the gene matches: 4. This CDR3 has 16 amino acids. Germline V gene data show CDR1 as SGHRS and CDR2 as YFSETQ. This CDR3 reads CASSLALTGGNTEAFF. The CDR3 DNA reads TGCGCCAGCAGCTTGGCCCTGACAGGGGGGAACACTGAAGCTTTCTTT.

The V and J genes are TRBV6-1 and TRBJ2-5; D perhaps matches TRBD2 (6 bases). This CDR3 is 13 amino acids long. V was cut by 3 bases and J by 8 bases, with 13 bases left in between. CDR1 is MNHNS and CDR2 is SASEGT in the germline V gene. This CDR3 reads CASSEAGRGTQYF. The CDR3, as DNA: TGTGCCAGCAGTGAGGCAGGGCGGGGAACCCAGTACTTC.

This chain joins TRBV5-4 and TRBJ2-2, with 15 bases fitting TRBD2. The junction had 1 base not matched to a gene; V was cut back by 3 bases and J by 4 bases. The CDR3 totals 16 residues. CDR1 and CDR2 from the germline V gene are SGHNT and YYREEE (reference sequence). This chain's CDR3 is CASSWGLAGGTGELFF. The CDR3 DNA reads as TGTGCCAGCAGCTGGGGACTAGCGGGGGGCACCGGGGAGCTGTTTTTT.

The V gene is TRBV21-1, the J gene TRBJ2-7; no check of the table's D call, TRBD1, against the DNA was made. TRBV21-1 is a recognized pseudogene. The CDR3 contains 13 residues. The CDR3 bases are TGTGCCAACGCACAGGGGGCTGGGTACGAGCAGTACGTC. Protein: CANAQGAGYEQYV.

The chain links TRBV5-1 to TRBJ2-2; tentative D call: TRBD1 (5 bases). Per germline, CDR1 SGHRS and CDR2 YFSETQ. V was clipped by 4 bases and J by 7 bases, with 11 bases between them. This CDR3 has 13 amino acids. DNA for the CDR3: TGCGCCAGCAGCCGTCAGGGTAACGGGGAGCTGTTTTTT. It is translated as CASSRQGNGELFF.

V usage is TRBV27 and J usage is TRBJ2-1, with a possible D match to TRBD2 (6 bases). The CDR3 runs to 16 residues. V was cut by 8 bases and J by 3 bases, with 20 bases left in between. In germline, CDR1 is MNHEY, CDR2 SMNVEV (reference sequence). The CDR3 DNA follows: TGTGCCAGCGGCCAGGGACTCTCAAATGACTACAATGAGCAGTTCTTC. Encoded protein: CASGQGLSNDYNEQFF.

CDR3 bases: TGTGCCAGCAGTTTCGAGGGGGGCAATCAGCCCCAGCATTTT. It codes for CASSFEGGNQPQHF. The rearrangement links TRBV6-6 to TRBJ1-5; TRBD1 is a possible D gene (6 bases). The CDR3 extends over 14 amino acids. Per the germline V gene, CDR1 is MNHNY and CDR2 is SVGAGI (reference sequence). The V end lost 4 bases, the J end lost 2 bases, and 9 bases lay between the germline ends.

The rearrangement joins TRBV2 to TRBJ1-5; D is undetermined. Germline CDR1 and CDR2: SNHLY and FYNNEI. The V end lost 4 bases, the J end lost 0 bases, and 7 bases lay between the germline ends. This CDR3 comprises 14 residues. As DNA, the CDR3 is TGTGCCAGCAGTGGCCGGGTTAGCAATCAGCCCCAGCATTTT. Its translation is CASSGRVSNQPQHF. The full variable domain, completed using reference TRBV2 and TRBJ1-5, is EPEVTQTPSHQVTQMGQEVILRCVPISNHLYFYWYRQILGQKVEFLVSFYNNEISEKSEIFDDQFSVERPDGSNFTLKIRSTKLEDSAMYFCASSGRVSNQPQHFGDGTRLSIL.

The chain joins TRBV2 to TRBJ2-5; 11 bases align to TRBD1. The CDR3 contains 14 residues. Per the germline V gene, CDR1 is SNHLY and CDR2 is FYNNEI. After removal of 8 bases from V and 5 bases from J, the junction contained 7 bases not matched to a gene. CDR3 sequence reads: CASYRTGGVETQYF. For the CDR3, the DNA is TGTGCCAGCTATAGGACAGGGGGCGTGGAGACCCAGTACTTC.

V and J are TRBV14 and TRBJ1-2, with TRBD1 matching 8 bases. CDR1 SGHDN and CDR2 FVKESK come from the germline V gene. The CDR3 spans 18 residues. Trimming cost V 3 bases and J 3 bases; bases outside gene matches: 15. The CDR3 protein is CASSHQPLRDRPYYGYTF. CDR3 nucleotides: TGTGCCAGCAGCCATCAACCCCTTAGGGACAGGCCGTACTATGGCTACACCTTC.

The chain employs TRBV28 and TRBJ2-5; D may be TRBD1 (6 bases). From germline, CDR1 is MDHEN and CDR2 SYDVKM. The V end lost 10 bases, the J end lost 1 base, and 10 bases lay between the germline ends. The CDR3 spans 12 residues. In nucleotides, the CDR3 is TGTGCCATCCGCAGGGGCCAAGAGACCCAGTACTTC. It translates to CAIRRGQETQYF.

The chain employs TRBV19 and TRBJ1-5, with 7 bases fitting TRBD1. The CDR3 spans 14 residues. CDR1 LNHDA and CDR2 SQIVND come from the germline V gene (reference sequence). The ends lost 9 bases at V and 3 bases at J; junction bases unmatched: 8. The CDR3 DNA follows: TGTGCCAGCACTTCGGGACAGTACAATCAGCCCCAGCATTTT. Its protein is CASTSGQYNQPQHF.

Here the CDR3 DNA reads TGTGCCAGCAGTCCTCCGGGTGCTGGGGCCAACGTCCTGACTTTC. Its protein product is CASSPPGAGANVLTF. The chain recombines TRBV6-1 with TRBJ2-6; the D is unclear. Germline V CDR1 and CDR2: MNHNS, SASEGT. V was clipped by 5 bases and J by 2 bases, with 10 bases between them. This CDR3 has 15 residues.

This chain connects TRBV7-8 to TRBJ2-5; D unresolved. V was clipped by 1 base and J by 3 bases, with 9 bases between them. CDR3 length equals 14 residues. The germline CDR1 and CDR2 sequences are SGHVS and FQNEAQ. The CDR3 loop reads CASSLVGRKETQYF. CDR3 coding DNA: TGTGCCAGCAGCTTAGTTGGCAGGAAAGAGACCCAGTACTTC.

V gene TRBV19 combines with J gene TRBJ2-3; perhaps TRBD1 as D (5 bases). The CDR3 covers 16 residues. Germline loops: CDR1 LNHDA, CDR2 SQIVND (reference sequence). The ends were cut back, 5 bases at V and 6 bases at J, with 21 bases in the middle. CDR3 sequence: CASSPSGLPFFDTQYF. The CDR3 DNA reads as TGTGCCAGTAGTCCCTCAGGGCTCCCATTTTTTGATACGCAGTATTTT.